What follows is one T cell receptor beta chain and its context. Its antigen is as yet unknown. Libraries of TCR beta came from iRepertoire HTBI primers plus Arm-PCR of CDR3 regions. From the multiplex PCR reads, TCRdb called clonotypes with MiXCR, one entry per CDR3 protein. The top ten hold approximately 25% of the sample, which has about 530,000 distinct CDR3 sequences, 15% to 20% seen once. In germline, CDR1 is LGHDT, CDR2 YNNKEL (reference sequence). Trimming removed 0 bases from V and 2 bases from J, with 16 bases in between. CDR3 length: 17 amino acids. This sample was included in a study of regulatory T cells in long-lasting Graves disease. Time point described: newly diagnosed GD, antithyroid drugs for less than 3 months. The TCR library was made from RNA extracted from PBMCs. Study-wide results and limits: With a few thousand shared public clonotypes, persistent patients exceeded new patients, who shared more than 900.

The same sample was also used in a study of T cells in Graves' hyperthyroidism and ophthalmopathy. That source adds: Stable Graves' hyperthyroidism denoted no ophthalmopathy progression over 18 months.

This TCR derives from a woman in her forties or fifties with Graves disease. The chain combines TRBV3-1 with TRBJ1-2; D gene ambiguous. The specimen comprised peripheral blood mononuclear cells (PBMCs), sampled at new diagnosis, from a patient treated with antithyroid drugs. The CDR3 loop is CASSQEVWEGLNYGYTF. CDR3 sequence (DNA): TGTGCCAGCAGCCAAGAGGTCTGGGAGGGCCTCAACTATGGCTACACCTTC.